This is a list of T cell receptor beta chains from one sample in a study of Graves' ophthalmopathy and Graves' hyperthyroidism. Via MiXCR, TCRdb re-called the multiplex PCR reads, giving one row per CDR3 protein. The sample holds approximately 460,000 distinct CDR3 sequences, 13% to 15% seen once. Sequencing input: blood. All receptors come from a woman aged 25 to 39 with Graves' ophthalmopathy. Both conserved end residues are part of each CDR3. Fields, in order: V gene, clone size, CDR3 length, D gene, J gene, CDR3 DNA, CDR3 protein. The D gene is left open where the match is weak. Clone size is stated in some rows and not others, as once, few, many or a class when expanded.

v_gene: TRBV6-1
abundance: many
len: 13
d_gene: TRBD2
j_gene: TRBJ2-5
CDR3nt: TGTGCCAGCAGTGAACAGGGAGGGAAGACCCAGTACTTC
CDR3aa: CASSEQGGKTQYF

v_gene: TRBV27
abundance: many
len: 15
d_gene: NA
j_gene: TRBJ1-1
CDR3nt: TGTGCCAGCAGTTTTTATACAGGGAGGGGCACTGAAGCTTTCTTT
CDR3aa: CASSFYTGRGTEAFF

v_gene: TRBV7-2
abundance: many
len: 13
d_gene: NA
j_gene: TRBJ2-5
CDR3nt: TGTGCCAGCAGCTTAGGCAGCCAAGAGACCCAGTACTTC
CDR3aa: CASSLGSQETQYF

v_gene: TRBV6-1
abundance: many
len: 13
d_gene: NA
j_gene: TRBJ1-2
CDR3nt: TGTGCCAGCAGTGGTCTAGGGTCGGATGGCTACACCTTC
CDR3aa: CASSGLGSDGYTF

v_gene: TRBV12-5
abundance: many
len: 14
d_gene: TRBD1
j_gene: TRBJ1-1
CDR3nt: TGTGCTAGTGGTCTGGGACAGACGAACACTGAAGCTTTCTTT
CDR3aa: CASGLGQTNTEAFF

v_gene: TRBV11-2
abundance: many
len: 14
d_gene: NA
j_gene: TRBJ2-7
CDR3nt: TGTGCCAGCAATCACGACCCTCTCCGTTACGAGCAGTACTTC
CDR3aa: CASNHDPLRYEQYF

v_gene: TRBV6-1
abundance: many
len: 12
d_gene: TRBD1
j_gene: TRBJ2-7
CDR3nt: TGTGCCAGCACCGAACAGGGGAACGAGCAGTACTTC
CDR3aa: CASTEQGNEQYF

v_gene: TRBV7-9
abundance: many
len: 12
d_gene: NA
j_gene: TRBJ1-1
CDR3nt: TGTGCCAGCAGCTTAGAGGGCAGGGAAGCTTTCTTT
CDR3aa: CASSLEGREAFF

v_gene: TRBV30
abundance: NA
len: 12
d_gene: NA
j_gene: TRBJ1-1
CDR3nt: TGTGCCTGGAGTGAGTACCCAGGGGAAGCTTTCTTT
CDR3aa: CAWSEYPGEAFF

v_gene: TRBV19
abundance: many
len: 12
d_gene: NA
j_gene: TRBJ1-1
CDR3nt: TGTGCCAGTAGGGGAGGATCCTCCGAAGCTTTCTTT
CDR3aa: CASRGGSSEAFF

v_gene: TRBV28
abundance: NA
len: 16
d_gene: TRBD1
j_gene: TRBJ2-7
CDR3nt: TGTGCCAGCAGTTCCTCGCGGACAGGGGCGACATACGAGCAGTACTTC
CDR3aa: CASSSSRTGATYEQYF

v_gene: TRBV27
abundance: many
len: 13
d_gene: NA
j_gene: TRBJ1-2
CDR3nt: TGTGCCAGCAGTTATCGGCAGAACTATGGCTACACCTTC
CDR3aa: CASSYRQNYGYTF

v_gene: TRBV28
abundance: NA
len: 13
d_gene: TRBD1
j_gene: TRBJ1-2
CDR3nt: TGTGCCACCCTGACAGGGGGCTCACTGGGCTACACCTTC
CDR3aa: CATLTGGSLGYTF

v_gene: TRBV12-3/TRBV12-4
abundance: many
len: 15
d_gene: NA
j_gene: TRBJ2-6
CDR3nt: TGTGCCAGCAGTATCCCGGGATCTGGGGCCAACGTCCTGACTTTC
CDR3aa: CASSIPGSGANVLTF

v_gene: TRBV7-2
abundance: few
len: 14
d_gene: NA
j_gene: TRBJ2-7
CDR3nt: TGTGCCAGCAGCCTATACTCACCGTCCTACGAGCAGTACTTC
CDR3aa: CASSLYSPSYEQYF

v_gene: TRBV20-1
abundance: many
len: 11
d_gene: NA
j_gene: TRBJ2-7
CDR3nt: TGCAGTGCTAGATCGGCTTACGAGCAGTACTTC
CDR3aa: CSARSAYEQYF

v_gene: TRBV2
abundance: many
len: 13
d_gene: NA
j_gene: TRBJ1-2
CDR3nt: TGTGCCAGCAGGAGGGCGGGGAACTATGGCTACACCTTC
CDR3aa: CASRRAGNYGYTF

v_gene: TRBV27
abundance: NA
len: 12
d_gene: NA
j_gene: TRBJ1-2
CDR3nt: TGTGCCAGCAGGGTCCCGGGGTATGGCTACACCTTC
CDR3aa: CASRVPGYGYTF

v_gene: TRBV28
abundance: few
len: 17
d_gene: NA
j_gene: TRBJ1-1
CDR3nt: TGTGCCAGCAGTTTGAGGCAGGGCAAGCACCTGAACACTGAAGCTTTCTTT
CDR3aa: CASSLRQGKHLNTEAFF

v_gene: TRBV9
abundance: many
len: 12
d_gene: NA
j_gene: TRBJ1-1
CDR3nt: TGTGCCAGCAGCGTAGTTGAGACAGAAGCTTTCTTT
CDR3aa: CASSVVETEAFF

v_gene: TRBV7-3
abundance: many
len: 14
d_gene: TRBD2
j_gene: TRBJ2-5
CDR3nt: TGTGCCAGCAGCCGAGGACTAGCGGCGAAGACCCAGTACTTC
CDR3aa: CASSRGLAAKTQYF

v_gene: TRBV7-9
abundance: many
len: 15
d_gene: NA
j_gene: TRBJ1-1
CDR3nt: TGTGCCAGCAGCTCCTACAGGGATCTGAACACTGAAGCTTTCTTT
CDR3aa: CASSSYRDLNTEAFF

v_gene: TRBV7-9
abundance: many
len: 15
d_gene: TRBD1
j_gene: TRBJ2-5
CDR3nt: TGTGCCAGCCGTTCGACAGGGGGCTTGGGAGAGACCCAGTACTTC
CDR3aa: CASRSTGGLGETQYF

v_gene: TRBV19
abundance: many
len: 15
d_gene: NA
j_gene: TRBJ1-5
CDR3nt: TGTGCCTCCGCCCCCGGGGCTAAAAGGGATCAGCCCCAGCATTTT
CDR3aa: CASAPGAKRDQPQHF

v_gene: TRBV12-3/TRBV12-4
abundance: many
len: 16
d_gene: TRBD2
j_gene: TRBJ2-2
CDR3nt: TGTGCCAGCAGTTCTGGACTAGCGGAGAACACCGGGGAGCTGTTTTTT
CDR3aa: CASSSGLAENTGELFF

v_gene: TRBV9
abundance: many
len: 15
d_gene: NA
j_gene: TRBJ1-1
CDR3nt: TGTGCCAGCAGCGTAGGGTCCCGCATTAACACTGAAGCTTTCTTT
CDR3aa: CASSVGSRINTEAFF

v_gene: TRBV18
abundance: NA
len: 16
d_gene: NA
j_gene: TRBJ1-5
CDR3nt: TGTGCCACCTCCGGGCAGTCGCTCTTAGGAAATCAGCCCCAGCATTTT
CDR3aa: CATSGQSLLGNQPQHF

v_gene: TRBV7-2
abundance: NA
len: 14
d_gene: NA
j_gene: TRBJ1-2
CDR3nt: TGTGCCAGCAGCTTATTCCAGCCCAGCTATGGCTACACCTTC
CDR3aa: CASSLFQPSYGYTF

v_gene: TRBV14
abundance: many
len: 18
d_gene: TRBD2
j_gene: TRBJ2-6
CDR3nt: TGTGCCAGCAGATGGCGGGAGGGATTGGCTTGTGGGGCCAACGTCCTGACTTTC
CDR3aa: CASRWREGLACGANVLTF

v_gene: TRBV6-5
abundance: few
len: 15
d_gene: TRBD1
j_gene: TRBJ2-7
CDR3nt: TGTGCCAGCAGTTACTCTCGGACAGGGAACTACGAGCAGTACTTC
CDR3aa: CASSYSRTGNYEQYF

v_gene: TRBV11-2
abundance: many
len: 14
d_gene: NA
j_gene: TRBJ1-1
CDR3nt: TGTGCCAGCAGCTTAGAACTCCGGAACACTGAAGCTTTCTTT
CDR3aa: CASSLELRNTEAFF

v_gene: TRBV12-3/TRBV12-4
abundance: NA
len: 17
d_gene: TRBD1
j_gene: TRBJ1-6
CDR3nt: TGTGCCAGCAGTTTATGGACAGGGGGCTTGAATAATTCACCCCTCCACTTT
CDR3aa: CASSLWTGGLNNSPLHF

v_gene: TRBV5-4
abundance: few
len: 16
d_gene: TRBD2
j_gene: TRBJ2-2
CDR3nt: TGTGCCAGCAGCTGGGGGACTAGCGGGAACACCGGGGAGCTGTTTTTT
CDR3aa: CASSWGTSGNTGELFF

v_gene: TRBV27
abundance: many
len: 16
d_gene: NA
j_gene: TRBJ1-6
CDR3nt: TGTGCCAGCAGTGGACAGATACTCTCCTATAATTCACCCCTCCACTTT
CDR3aa: CASSGQILSYNSPLHF

v_gene: TRBV28
abundance: many
len: 15
d_gene: NA
j_gene: TRBJ1-1
CDR3nt: TGTGCCAGCACCCTTTATGACCTTCCGGGCACTGAAGCTTTCTTT
CDR3aa: CASTLYDLPGTEAFF

v_gene: TRBV6-1
abundance: many
len: 15
d_gene: TRBD1
j_gene: TRBJ1-2
CDR3nt: TGTGCCAGCAGATGGGACAGATCAGCTAACTATGGCTACACCTTC
CDR3aa: CASRWDRSANYGYTF

v_gene: TRBV5-1
abundance: NA
len: 18
d_gene: NA
j_gene: TRBJ1-1
CDR3nt: TGCGCCAGCAGCTCCATAGGTTCCGACAGGAGACTAGACACTGAAGCTTTCTTT
CDR3aa: CASSSIGSDRRLDTEAFF

v_gene: TRBV27
abundance: many
len: 14
d_gene: TRBD2
j_gene: TRBJ2-5
CDR3nt: TGTGCCAGCAGTTTAAGAATGGGAGGGGAGACCCAGTACTTC
CDR3aa: CASSLRMGGETQYF

v_gene: TRBV6-2/TRBV6-3
abundance: many
len: 13
d_gene: NA
j_gene: TRBJ2-2
CDR3nt: TGTGCCAGCAGTACCCTAATCACCGGGGAGCTGTTTTTT
CDR3aa: CASSTLITGELFF

v_gene: TRBV4-2
abundance: many
len: 15
d_gene: TRBD2
j_gene: TRBJ2-7
CDR3nt: TGTGCCAGCAGCCAAGATCGGGGGGGCTCCTACGAGCAGTACTTC
CDR3aa: CASSQDRGGSYEQYF

v_gene: TRBV2
abundance: many
len: 15
d_gene: NA
j_gene: TRBJ1-2
CDR3nt: TGTGCCAGCAGTGAACGGAGACAAGAGCGGAGTGGCTACACCTTC
CDR3aa: CASSERRQERSGYTF

v_gene: TRBV5-1
abundance: many
len: 17
d_gene: NA
j_gene: TRBJ2-7
CDR3nt: TGCGCCAGCAGCTTGGCCTCCCGGGACACCTTCTCCTACGAGCAGTACTTC
CDR3aa: CASSLASRDTFSYEQYF

v_gene: TRBV10-3
abundance: once
len: 15
d_gene: NA
j_gene: TRBJ1-1
CDR3nt: TGTGCCATCCTCCAGACAGGCACCAGGGGAACTGAAGCTTTCTTT
CDR3aa: CAILQTGTRGTEAFF

v_gene: TRBV28
abundance: many
len: 16
d_gene: NA
j_gene: TRBJ1-5
CDR3nt: TGTGCCAGCAGTCTACCCGGACGGGATGGCAATCAGCCCCAGCATTTT
CDR3aa: CASSLPGRDGNQPQHF

v_gene: TRBV28
abundance: many
len: 16
d_gene: TRBD1
j_gene: TRBJ2-5
CDR3nt: TGTGCCAGCAGTTTCTCCGGGACAGGTGACCAAGAGACCCAGTACTTC
CDR3aa: CASSFSGTGDQETQYF

v_gene: TRBV28
abundance: many
len: 14
d_gene: NA
j_gene: TRBJ2-7
CDR3nt: TGTGCCAGCAGTCCGCAACTCGAAACCTACGAGCAGTACTTC
CDR3aa: CASSPQLETYEQYF

v_gene: TRBV6-1
abundance: many
len: 15
d_gene: TRBD2
j_gene: TRBJ2-7
CDR3nt: TGTGCCAGCAGTGAAGTAGCGGGAGGAACTAACGAGCAGTACTTC
CDR3aa: CASSEVAGGTNEQYF

v_gene: TRBV6-1
abundance: many
len: 13
d_gene: NA
j_gene: TRBJ1-2
CDR3nt: TGTGCCAGCAGTCCCTACTTCGGGTATGGCTACACCTTC
CDR3aa: CASSPYFGYGYTF

v_gene: TRBV7-4
abundance: many
len: 10
d_gene: NA
j_gene: TRBJ1-1
CDR3nt: TGTGCCAGCAGGACAGTTACAGCTTTCTTT
CDR3aa: CASRTVTAFF

v_gene: TRBV12-3/TRBV12-4
abundance: many
len: 15
d_gene: NA
j_gene: TRBJ1-1
CDR3nt: TGTGCCAGCAGTTTAGCTGACGGTTCAACAGGTGAAGCTTTCTTT
CDR3aa: CASSLADGSTGEAFF

v_gene: TRBV12-5
abundance: many
len: 19
d_gene: TRBD1
j_gene: TRBJ1-5
CDR3nt: TGTGCTAGTGGTTTGGTATATGGGACGCAGGGACAGGCGAATCAGCCCCAGCATTTT
CDR3aa: CASGLVYGTQGQANQPQHF

v_gene: TRBV5-1
abundance: NA
len: 15
d_gene: TRBD1
j_gene: TRBJ2-5
CDR3nt: TGCGCCAGCAGCTATAACAGGGGATGGCAGGAGACCCAGTACTTC
CDR3aa: CASSYNRGWQETQYF

v_gene: TRBV30
abundance: few
len: 14
d_gene: TRBD2
j_gene: TRBJ2-5
CDR3nt: TGTGCCTGGAGTGGGAGCGGGGGGGCGGAGACCCAGTACTTC
CDR3aa: CAWSGSGGAETQYF

v_gene: TRBV11-2
abundance: many
len: 17
d_gene: NA
j_gene: TRBJ1-6
CDR3nt: TGTGCCAGCAGCTCCAAAAGGGGGAGTTTCTATAATTCACCCCTCCACTTT
CDR3aa: CASSSKRGSFYNSPLHF

v_gene: TRBV10-3
abundance: many
len: 12
d_gene: NA
j_gene: TRBJ2-3
CDR3nt: TGTGCCATCAGTTACAATGCAGATACGCAGTATTTT
CDR3aa: CAISYNADTQYF

v_gene: TRBV6-2/TRBV6-3
abundance: many
len: 18
d_gene: TRBD1
j_gene: TRBJ2-6
CDR3nt: TGTGCCAGCAGTCCCCGCCAGGGGGCTATATCTGGGGCCAACGTCCTGACTTTC
CDR3aa: CASSPRQGAISGANVLTF

v_gene: TRBV29-1
abundance: many
len: 14
d_gene: TRBD1
j_gene: TRBJ1-1
CDR3nt: TGCAGCGTTCTCGTCCGGGACAGGGGCACTGAAGCTTTCTTT
CDR3aa: CSVLVRDRGTEAFF